A selection of T cell receptor beta chains follows, all from one sample in a study of blood T cell repertoires in COVID-19. Sequencing was performed with immunoSEQ multiplex PCR; in TCRdb, only in-frame clones are kept and a portion is missing. The table records roughly 170,000 clones, roughly 79% of them present only once. The sequenced sample was peripheral blood. The receptors stem from a woman between 70 and 85 years old with acute or convalescent COVID-19. CDR3s include the opening cysteine and the closing phenylalanine or tryptophan. Fields, in order: D gene, V gene, J gene, clone size, CDR3 protein, CDR3 DNA. A D gene is named only where the DNA matches it firmly. For some rows the clone size is stated as once, few or many, or as a class when expanded; others skip it.

>-|TRBV6-1|TRBJ2-1|few
CASSELWRDDNEQFF
TGTGCCAGCAGTGAATTGTGGCGGGATGACAATGAGCAGTTCTTC
>-|TRBV5-6|TRBJ2-2|-
CASGWGVTGELFF
TGTGCCAGCGGTTGGGGCGTCACCGGGGAGCTGTTTTTT
>TRBD2|TRBV15|TRBJ2-1|-
CATSSWTSGRPGEQFF
TGTGCCACCAGCAGTTGGACTAGCGGGAGGCCGGGTGAGCAGTTCTTC
>TRBD2|TRBV7-8|TRBJ2-5|-
CASSLTSGFQETQYF
TGTGCCAGCAGCTTGACTAGCGGGTTCCAAGAGACCCAGTACTTC
>TRBD2|TRBV2|TRBJ2-5|few
CASKGLAGQQETQYF
TGTGCCAGCAAAGGACTAGCGGGGCAACAAGAGACCCAGTACTTC
>-|TRBV10-3|TRBJ2-3|-
CAISETRVGDTQYF
TGTGCCATCAGTGAGACCAGGGTTGGGGATACGCAGTATTTT
>-|TRBV3-1/TRBV3-2|TRBJ2-1|-
CASSLFSGWSSYNEQFF
TGTGCCAGCAGCCTCTTTAGCGGATGGAGCTCCTACAATGAGCAGTTCTTC
>-|TRBV20-1|TRBJ1-1|-
CSARDEAEAFF
TGCAGTGCTAGAGATGAGGCTGAAGCTTTCTTT
>TRBD2|TRBV6-5|TRBJ2-1|few
CASSYSVSGSEQFF
TGTGCCAGCAGTTACTCGGTTAGCGGGAGTGAGCAGTTCTTC
>-|TRBV5-6|TRBJ2-7|once
CASRRLATYEQYF
TGTGCCAGCAGGCGGCTAGCAACCTACGAGCAGTACTTC
>TRBD1|TRBV27|TRBJ1-5|-
CASRDRGQYQPQHF
TGTGCCAGCAGGGACAGGGGACAGTATCAGCCCCAGCATTTT
>TRBD1|TRBV5-4|TRBJ2-7|-
CASSLTGGDEQYF
TGTGCCAGCAGCCTGACAGGGGGGGACGAGCAGTACTTC
>-|TRBV5-6|TRBJ2-3|-
CASSFAGSRLDTQYF
TGTGCCAGCAGCTTTGCAGGAAGCCGCCTTGATACGCAGTATTTT
>TRBD2|TRBV7-3|TRBJ2-1|few
CASSLSRGNEQFF
TGTGCCAGCAGCCTCTCGCGGGGGAATGAGCAGTTCTTC
>-|TRBV3-1/TRBV3-2|TRBJ1-1|-
CATTGNAEAFF
TGTGCCACCACAGGGAACGCTGAAGCTTTCTTT
>TRBD1|TRBV2|TRBJ1-6|once
CASRDRGPNSPLHF
TGTGCCAGCCGAGACAGGGGGCCGAATTCACCCCTCCACTTT
>TRBD1|TRBV6-1|TRBJ1-3|-
CASSEVWTGALGSSGNTIYF
TGTGCCAGCAGTGAAGTCTGGACAGGGGCTCTCGGCAGCTCTGGAAACACCATATATTTT
>-|TRBV13|TRBJ1-1|-
CASSLGGPGRGAEAFF
TGTGCCAGCAGCTTAGGCGGCCCGGGGCGGGGAGCTGAAGCTTTCTTT
>-|TRBV30|TRBJ2-2|-
CAWIRGNTGELFF
TGTGCCTGGATCCGAGGAAACACCGGGGAGCTGTTTTTT
>-|TRBV6-1|TRBJ1-5|-
CASSDTSRGGGNQPQHF
TGTGCCAGCAGTGATACCTCAAGGGGAGGCGGGAATCAGCCCCAGCATTTT
>-|TRBV19|TRBJ1-5|-
CASNPSGGNQPQHF
TGTGCCAGCAATCCCTCGGGGGGCAATCAGCCCCAGCATTTT
>TRBD2|TRBV5-1|TRBJ2-3|-
CASSLEGSGFTDTQYF
TGCGCCAGCAGCTTGGAAGGTAGCGGGTTCACAGATACGCAGTATTTT
>-|TRBV7-9|TRBJ1-1|-
CASSVQGSNTEAFF
TGTGCCAGCAGCGTACAGGGTTCGAACACTGAAGCTTTCTTT
>TRBD2|TRBV5-1|TRBJ2-2|-
CASSLALAGGAGELFF
TGCGCCAGCAGCTTGGCCTTGGCGGGAGGGGCCGGGGAGCTGTTTTTT
>-|TRBV6-2/TRBV6-3|TRBJ1-5|-
CASSYSNFPNQPQHF
TGTGCCAGCAGTTACTCGAACTTTCCGAATCAGCCCCAGCATTTT
>TRBD1|TRBV7-8|TRBJ1-1|-
CASSLQQGTGTEAFF
TGTGCCAGCAGCCTACAACAGGGGACCGGCACTGAAGCTTTCTTT
>-|TRBV5-6|TRBJ2-2|-
CASSGGGPNTGELFF
TGTGCCAGCAGCGGCGGAGGGCCGAACACCGGGGAGCTGTTTTTT
>-|TRBV14|TRBJ1-3|-
CASRPSGASGNTIYF
TGTGCCAGCAGGCCTTCAGGGGCTTCTGGAAACACCATATATTTT
>-|TRBV30|TRBJ1-2|-
CAWSATGAGVYTF
TGTGCCTGGAGCGCGACAGGAGCAGGCGTTTACACCTTC
>TRBD1|TRBV18|TRBJ2-2|-
CASSSGQANTGELFF
TGTGCCAGCTCATCCGGACAGGCGAACACCGGGGAGCTGTTTTTT
>-|TRBV6-6|TRBJ1-2|-
CASSYQIPGYTF
TGTGCCAGCAGTTACCAGATCCCTGGCTACACCTTC
>-|TRBV19|TRBJ1-5|-
CASSISGRGYSNQPQHF
TGTGCCAGTAGTATTAGTGGGAGGGGCTATAGCAATCAGCCCCAGCATTTT
>TRBD2|TRBV5-4|TRBJ2-5|-
CASSLASGRGETQYF
TGTGCCAGCAGCTTGGCTAGCGGGAGAGGAGAGACCCAGTACTTC
>TRBD2|TRBV24-1|TRBJ2-1|-
CATSDPLAGRTYNEQFF
TGTGCCACCAGTGATCCTCTAGCGGGAAGGACCTACAATGAGCAGTTCTTC
>TRBD1|TRBV5-6|TRBJ2-7|once
CASRVLTGKVYEQYF
TGTGCCAGCAGGGTCCTGACAGGGAAAGTCTACGAGCAGTACTTC
>-|TRBV29-1|TRBJ1-2|-
CSVDASDGYTF
TGCAGCGTTGATGCGAGTGATGGCTACACCTTC
>-|TRBV20-1|TRBJ2-6|-
CSASRRVLAGANVLTF
TGCAGTGCTAGTAGGCGGGTACTGGCTGGGGCCAACGTCCTGACTTTC
>TRBD1|TRBV2|TRBJ2-3|-
CASSLGQGVVDTQYF
TGTGCCAGCAGTCTGGGACAGGGGGTAGTTGATACGCAGTATTTT
>TRBD2|TRBV7-3|TRBJ2-1|few
CASSPTSPGGNEQFF
TGTGCCAGCAGCCCGACTAGCCCGGGAGGGAATGAGCAGTTCTTC
>TRBD2|TRBV20-1|TRBJ2-3|few
CSASNIRLAGGSADTQYF
TGCAGTGCTAGTAACATTCGACTAGCGGGAGGCAGCGCAGATACGCAGTATTTT
>-|TRBV5-1|TRBJ2-3|-
CASNEAGLTDTQYF
TGCGCCAGCAATGAAGCGGGCCTCACAGATACGCAGTATTTT
>-|TRBV24-1|TRBJ2-2|-
CATSIGGARTGELFF
TGTGCCACCAGTATAGGGGGGGCGCGAACCGGGGAGCTGTTTTTT
>-|TRBV6-6|TRBJ1-5|many
CASMEGRYNQPQHF
TGTGCCAGCATGGAGGGCCGGTACAATCAGCCCCAGCATTTT
>-|TRBV6-2/TRBV6-3|TRBJ2-1|-
CASSYSAQQFF
TGTGCCAGCAGTTACTCCGCGCAGCAGTTCTTC